The 23 T cell receptor beta chains below come from one sample, sequenced in a study of blood T cell repertoires in COVID-19. TCRdb's table, derived via immunoSEQ multiplex PCR, lists solely in-frame clones and lacks some. The sample carries 55,000 to 65,000 clones, almost 80% recorded once. The sample taken for sequencing was peripheral blood. The origin of the receptors is a man in his sixties with acute or convalescent COVID-19.

This sequence joins TRBV9 and TRBJ1-2, with a possible D match to TRBD1 (5 bases). This CDR3 is 14 amino acids long. V was cut by 0 bases and J by 5 bases, with 11 bases left in between. From germline, CDR1 is SGDLS and CDR2 YYNGEE. The CDR3 bases are TGTGCCAGCAGCGTAGGGAACTCAGGGTATGGCTACACCTTC. Its protein product is CASSVGNSGYGYTF.

This sequence joins TRBV7-8 and TRBJ1-1; D is unclear. Trimming took off 5 bases at V and 8 bases at J, with 15 bases between the two ends. The CDR3 covers 13 residues. Germline assignment: CDR1 SGHVS and CDR2 FQNEAQ. Here the CDR3 reads CASSQIGLSEAFF. For the CDR3, the DNA is TGTGCCAGCAGCCAGATTGGGCTATCGGAAGCTTTCTTT.

This chain joins TRBV6-6 and TRBJ1-5, with a possible D match to TRBD1 (6 bases). The germline CDR1 and CDR2 sequences are MNHNY and SVGAGI (reference sequence). V shed 2 bases and J shed 7 bases, with 18 bases lying between them. The CDR3 length is 16 residues. The CDR3 sequence: CASSYGGQGMGQPQHF. CDR3 nucleotides: TGTGCCAGCAGTTACGGCGGCCAGGGGATGGGGCAGCCCCAGCATTTT.

Regarding this clone: At one of its ends the junction is not consistent with the germline gene, which may arise from a read error. The chain combines TRBV6-1 with TRBJ1-2, with no clear D. Germline V gene data show CDR1 as MNHNS and CDR2 as SASEGT. The CDR3 has 13 residues. CDR3 in amino acids: CASSERGSGGQPF. The CDR3 region has the DNA TGTGCCAGCAGTGAACGAGGGTCGGGTGGGCAGCCTTTC.

The CDR3 protein is CASSSNESPNSPLHF. The DNA of the CDR3 is TGTGCCAGCAGCTCAAACGAGTCACCTAATTCACCCCTCCACTTT. The rearrangement links TRBV7-9 to TRBJ1-6; D not resolved. Germline V gene lookup returns CDR1 SEHNR and CDR2 FQNEAQ (reference sequence). This CDR3 is 15 amino acids long. The V end lost 4 bases, the J end lost 6 bases, and 13 bases lay between the germline ends.

The chain carries TRBV5-1 and TRBJ1-1; a possible D gene is TRBD1 (5 bases). V lost 4 bases and J 10 bases, leaving 14 bases between the germline ends. The CDR3 loop spans 12 amino acids. CDR1 SGHRS and CDR2 YFSETQ come from the germline V gene. The CDR3 DNA sequence: TGCGCCAGCAGCCCCCCGGGGGGGGTAGCTTTCTTT. Its translation: CASSPPGGVAFF.

This clone was observed a handful of times. CDR3 bases: TGTGCCAGCAGTAATGTATTGGGCCTTGGGTTGGAGCCCCAGCATTTT. Translating gives CASSNVLGLGLEPQHF. The chain combines TRBV28 with TRBJ1-5; D call uncertain. V lost 5 bases and J lost 8, with 22 bases in between. Germline CDR1 reads MDHEN; CDR2 reads SYDVKM. This CDR3 is 16 amino acids long.

The chain has TRBV24-1 and TRBJ2-1, with D possibly matching TRBD1 (6 bases). Trimming took off 3 bases at V and 8 bases at J, with 19 bases between the two ends. The CDR3 is 16 residues long. Per the germline V gene, CDR1 is KGHDR and CDR2 is SFDVKD. CDR3 nucleotides: TGTGCCACCAGTGATCCCGACAGGCCGGGTGGCCATGAGCAGTTCTTC. Amino acid sequence: CATSDPDRPGGHEQFF.

This clone has a single count. This chain uses TRBV6-5 with TRBJ1-1; no clear D gene. Per the germline V gene, CDR1 is MNHEY and CDR2 is SVGAGI. This CDR3 has 12 residues. V was trimmed by 8 bases and J by 1 base, leaving 8 bases between them. The CDR3 protein is CASSKRNTEAFF. The CDR3 DNA reads TGTGCCAGCTCGAAGAGGAACACTGAAGCTTTCTTT.

This chain's CDR3 is CSVLDRGNNQDYGYTF. Here the CDR3 DNA reads TGCAGCGTTCTCGACAGGGGCAACAATCAGGACTATGGCTACACCTTC. This chain links TRBV29-1 with TRBJ1-2; TRBD1 aligns across 8 bases. This CDR3 contains 16 residues. The V and J ends lost 5 bases and 3 bases, in that order; junction bases with no gene match: 14. Per the germline V gene, CDR1 is SQVTM and CDR2 is ANQGSEA.

This clone showed up just a few times. The rearrangement joins TRBV5-8 to TRBJ2-5; 7 nucleotides match TRBD2. The CDR3 length is 18 residues. With V trimmed by 1 base and J by 5 bases, 17 bases remained unmatched. CDR1 is SGHTS, CDR2 YDEGEE, per germline. The chain's CDR3 is CASSLTQRGPPGGETQYF. As DNA, the CDR3 is TGTGCCAGCAGCTTGACCCAGCGGGGCCCACCTGGGGGGGAGACCCAGTACTTC.

The chain recombines TRBV7-2 with TRBJ2-7; the D gene is possibly TRBD1 (5 bases). Germline V gene data show CDR1 as SGHTA and CDR2 as FQGNSA. This CDR3 comprises 14 residues. Trimming removed 0 bases at V and 2 bases at J, with 8 bases between. CDR3 nucleotides: TGTGCCAGCAGCTTAGCCAGGGAAACCTACGAGCAGTACTTC. Its translation is CASSLARETYEQYF.

The chain recombines TRBV5-4 with TRBJ1-3, with 8 bases identical to TRBD1. Looked up from germline, CDR1 is SGHNT and CDR2 is YYREEE (reference sequence). CDR3 length: 14 amino acids. After removal of 4 bases from V and 2 bases from J, the junction contained 2 bases not matched to a gene. The CDR3 reads CASSPDRAGNTIYF. CDR3 DNA: TGTGCCAGCAGCCCGGACAGGGCTGGAAACACCATATATTTT.

The chain couples TRBV21-1 to TRBJ1-5; the table assigns TRBD1, which was not confirmed against the DNA. TRBV21-1 is labeled a pseudogene. The CDR3 extends over 14 amino acids. The CDR3 DNA reads TGTGCCAGCAGCAAAGCGAAGGGACAGCAGCCCCAGCATTTT. It encodes CASSKAKGQQPQHF.

J is TRBJ2-7 and V is TRBV19; the match to TRBD1 covers 7 bases. V lost 2 bases, J lost 3 bases, and 4 bases stayed unmatched. This CDR3 contains 14 residues. Germline CDR1 is LNHDA and CDR2 is SQIVND (reference sequence). CDR3 loop: CASSISQGVYEQYF. The CDR3, as DNA: TGTGCCAGTAGTATAAGTCAGGGGGTCTACGAGCAGTACTTC. Combining the CDR3 with reference TRBV19 and TRBJ2-7 gives the whole variable domain DGGITQSPKYLFRKEGQNVTLSCEQNLNHDAMYWYRQDPGQGLRLIYYSQIVNDFQKGDIAEGYSVSREKKESFPLTVTSAQKNPTAFYLCASSISQGVYEQYFGPGTRLTVT.

V and J are TRBV19 and TRBJ2-1; maybe TRBD2 (7 bases). Germline V gene data show CDR1 as LNHDA and CDR2 as SQIVND (reference sequence). The CDR3 contains 16 residues. Trimming stripped 7 bases from V and 2 bases from J, with 18 bases between. This CDR3 is CASTWRGPKPYNEQFF. The DNA of the CDR3 is TGTGCCAGTACCTGGCGGGGGCCAAAACCCTACAATGAGCAGTTCTTC.

The chain carries TRBV10-3 and TRBJ1-1; D remains ambiguous. V lost 6 bases and J lost 1, with 9 bases in between. This CDR3 comprises 13 residues. CDR1 is ENHRY and CDR2 is SYGVKD in the germline V gene. The chain's CDR3 is CAIRIEPNTEAFF. CDR3 coding DNA: TGTGCCATCAGGATAGAACCGAACACTGAAGCTTTCTTT.

This chain uses TRBV18 with TRBJ1-2; the D gene is possibly TRBD1 (6 bases). V gave up 3 bases and J gave up 8 bases, with 13 bases separating them. Germline CDR1 is KGHSH and CDR2 is LQKENI. The CDR3 covers 13 residues. CDR3 coding DNA: TGTGCCAGCTCACCGCGTAAGGGGGAGGGCTACACCTTC. Encoded protein: CASSPRKGEGYTF.

This clone was recorded a few times. V is TRBV24-1 and J is TRBJ2-3; D remains unclear. Germline V lookup: CDR1 KGHDR, CDR2 SFDVKD. The CDR3 length is 11 residues. Deletions cut 9 bases from V and 7 bases from J, with 10 bases between. The CDR3 is CATERWNTQYF. CDR3 DNA sequence: TGTGCCACCGAGAGGTGGAATACGCAGTATTTT.

The rearrangement joins TRBV29-1 to TRBJ1-3, with D possibly being TRBD1 (5 bases). This CDR3 contains 13 residues. Germline V lookup: CDR1 SQVTM, CDR2 ANQGSEA. V shed 5 bases and J shed 1 base, with 9 bases lying between them. This chain's CDR3 is CSVLGDSGNTIYF. The CDR3 bases are TGCAGCGTTTTAGGGGATTCTGGAAACACCATATATTTT. The entire variable domain, with the rest obtained from reference TRBV29-1 and TRBJ1-3, is as follows: SAVISQKPSRDICQRGTSLTIQCQVDSQVTMMFWYRQQPGQSLTLIATANQGSEATYESGFVIDKFPISRPNLTFSTLTVSNMSPEDSSIYLCSVLGDSGNTIYFGEGSWLTVV.

The chain has TRBV10-3 and TRBJ2-1; TRBD1 matches 9 bases. CDR3 length equals 15 residues. CDR1 is ENHRY, CDR2 SYGVKD, per germline. J gave up 6 bases and V 8 bases, and 11 bases lay outside the gene matches. CDR3: CAIGMGQGFSNEQFF. CDR3 DNA: TGTGCCATCGGCATGGGACAGGGTTTCAGCAATGAGCAGTTCTTC.

The J gene is TRBJ1-3, the V gene TRBV7-2; D remains unclear. Germline-derived CDR1 and CDR2 are SGHTA and FQGNSA. The V gene lost 2 bases and the J gene lost 4 bases, with 6 bases spanning the gap. This CDR3 contains 13 residues. This CDR3 reads CASSLISGNTIYF. CDR3 sequence (DNA): TGTGCCAGCAGCTTAATCTCCGGAAACACCATATATTTT.

This chain joins TRBV29-1 and TRBJ2-2, with 8 bases that match TRBD1. The CDR3 has 14 residues. The germline CDR1 and CDR2 sequences are SQVTM and ANQGSEA. The junction had 3 bases not matched to a gene; V was cut back by 4 bases and J by 2 bases. The CDR3 protein is CSVVGTGNTGELFF. As DNA, the CDR3 is TGCAGCGTTGTCGGGACAGGTAACACCGGGGAGCTGTTTTTT.